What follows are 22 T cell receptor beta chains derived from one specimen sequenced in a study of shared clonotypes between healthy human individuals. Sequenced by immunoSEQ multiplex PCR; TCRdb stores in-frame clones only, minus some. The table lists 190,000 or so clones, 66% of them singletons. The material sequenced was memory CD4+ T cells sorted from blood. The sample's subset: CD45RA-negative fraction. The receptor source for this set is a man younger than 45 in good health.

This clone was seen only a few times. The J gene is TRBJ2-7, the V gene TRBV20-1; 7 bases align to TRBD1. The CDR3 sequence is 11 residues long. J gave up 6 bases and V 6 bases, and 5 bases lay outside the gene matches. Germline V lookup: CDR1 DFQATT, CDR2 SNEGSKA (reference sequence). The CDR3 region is CSAPHRGEQYF. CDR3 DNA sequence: TGCAGTGCACCCCACAGGGGCGAGCAGTACTTC.

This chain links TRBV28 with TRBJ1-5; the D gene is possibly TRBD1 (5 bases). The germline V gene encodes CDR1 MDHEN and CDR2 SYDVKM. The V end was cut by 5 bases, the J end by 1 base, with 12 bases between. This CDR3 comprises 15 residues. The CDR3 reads CASSTGPRSNQPQHF. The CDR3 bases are TGTGCCAGCAGTACAGGACCTCGCAGCAATCAGCCCCAGCATTTT.

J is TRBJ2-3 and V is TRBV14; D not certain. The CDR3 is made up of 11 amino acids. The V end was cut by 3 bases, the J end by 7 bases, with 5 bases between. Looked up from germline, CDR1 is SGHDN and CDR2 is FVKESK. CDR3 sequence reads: CASSHAYTQYF. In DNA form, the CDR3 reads TGTGCCAGCAGCCATGCTTATACGCAGTATTTT.

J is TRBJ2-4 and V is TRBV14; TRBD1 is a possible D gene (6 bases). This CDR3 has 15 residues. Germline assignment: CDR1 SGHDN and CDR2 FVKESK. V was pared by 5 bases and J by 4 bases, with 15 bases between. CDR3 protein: CASSSSYREKNIQYF. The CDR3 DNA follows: TGTGCCAGCAGCTCGAGTTACAGGGAGAAAAACATTCAGTACTTC. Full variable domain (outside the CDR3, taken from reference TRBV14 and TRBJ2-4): EAGVTQFPSHSVIEKGQTVTLRCDPISGHDNLYWYRRVMGKEIKFLLHFVKESKQDESGMPNNRFLAERTGGTYSTLKVQPAELEDSGVYFCASSSSYREKNIQYFGAGTRLSVL.

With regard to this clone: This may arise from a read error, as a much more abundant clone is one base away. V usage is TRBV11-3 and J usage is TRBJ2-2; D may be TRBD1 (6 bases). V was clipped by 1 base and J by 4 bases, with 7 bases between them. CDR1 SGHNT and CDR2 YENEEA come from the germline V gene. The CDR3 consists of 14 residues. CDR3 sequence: CASSLGGGTGELFF. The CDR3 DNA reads TGTGCCAGCAGCTTAGGAGGGGGCACCGGGGAGCTGTTTTTT. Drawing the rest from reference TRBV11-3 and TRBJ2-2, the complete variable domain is EAGVVQSPRYKIIEKKQPVAFWCNPISGHNTLYWYLQNLGQGPELLIRYENEEAVDDSQLPKDRFSAERLKGVDSTLKIQPAELGDSAVYLCASSLGGGTGELFFGEGSRLTVL.

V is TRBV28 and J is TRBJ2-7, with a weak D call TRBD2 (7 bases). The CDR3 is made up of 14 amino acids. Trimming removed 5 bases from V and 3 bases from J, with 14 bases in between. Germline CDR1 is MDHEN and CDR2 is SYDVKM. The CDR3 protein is CASSQGGGFYEQYF. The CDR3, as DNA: TGTGCCAGCAGTCAAGGGGGGGGATTCTACGAGCAGTACTTC.

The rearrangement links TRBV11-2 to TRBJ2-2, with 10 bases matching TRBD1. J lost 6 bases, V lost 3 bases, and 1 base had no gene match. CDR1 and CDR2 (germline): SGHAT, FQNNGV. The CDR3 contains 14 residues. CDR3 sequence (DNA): TGTGCCAGCAGCTTGGGACAGGGGTCCGGGGAGCTGTTTTTT. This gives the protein CASSLGQGSGELFF.

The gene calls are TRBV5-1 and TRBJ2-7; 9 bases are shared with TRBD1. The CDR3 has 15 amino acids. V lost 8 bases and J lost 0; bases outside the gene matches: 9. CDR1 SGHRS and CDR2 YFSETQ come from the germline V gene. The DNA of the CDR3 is TGCGCCAGACAAACCGACAGGGGGGTCTCCTACGAGCAGTACTTC. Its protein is CARQTDRGVSYEQYF.

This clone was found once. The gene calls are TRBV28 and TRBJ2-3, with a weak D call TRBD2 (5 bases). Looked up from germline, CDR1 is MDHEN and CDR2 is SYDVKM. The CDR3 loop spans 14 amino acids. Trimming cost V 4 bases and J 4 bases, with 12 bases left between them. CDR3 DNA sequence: TGTGCCAGCAGTTCTAGCACCCCGGCAGATACGCAGTATTTT. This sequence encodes CASSSSTPADTQYF.

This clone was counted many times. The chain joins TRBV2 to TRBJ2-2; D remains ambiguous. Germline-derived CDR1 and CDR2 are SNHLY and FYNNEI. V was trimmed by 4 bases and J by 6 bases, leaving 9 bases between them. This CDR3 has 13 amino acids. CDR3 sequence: CASSVRVPGELFF. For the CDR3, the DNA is TGTGCCAGCAGTGTAAGAGTTCCCGGGGAGCTGTTTTTT.

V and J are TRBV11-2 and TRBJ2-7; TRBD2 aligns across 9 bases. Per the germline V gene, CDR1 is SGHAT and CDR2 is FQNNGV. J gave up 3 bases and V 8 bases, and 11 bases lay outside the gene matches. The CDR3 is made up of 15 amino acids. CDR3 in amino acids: CASRSGGSGSYEQYF. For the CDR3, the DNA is TGTGCCAGCCGAAGCGGTGGTAGCGGGAGCTACGAGCAGTACTTC.

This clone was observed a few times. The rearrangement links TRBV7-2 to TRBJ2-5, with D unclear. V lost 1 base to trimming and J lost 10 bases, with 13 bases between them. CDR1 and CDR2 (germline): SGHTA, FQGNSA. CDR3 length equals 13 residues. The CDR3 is CASSLGALGHQYF. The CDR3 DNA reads TGTGCCAGCAGCTTAGGGGCTCTTGGTCACCAGTACTTC. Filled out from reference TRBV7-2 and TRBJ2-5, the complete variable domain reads GAGVSQSPSNKVTEKGKDVELRCDPISGHTALYWYRQSLGQGLEFLIYFQGNSAPDKSGLPSDRFSAERTGGSVSTLTIQRTQQEDSAVYLCASSLGALGHQYFGPGTRLLVL.

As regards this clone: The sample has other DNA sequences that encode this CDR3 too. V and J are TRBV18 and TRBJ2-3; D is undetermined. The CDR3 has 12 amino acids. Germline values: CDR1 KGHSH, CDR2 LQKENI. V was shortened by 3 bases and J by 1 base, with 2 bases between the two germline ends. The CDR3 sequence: CASSPRTDTQYF. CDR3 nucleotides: TGTGCCAGCTCACCTCGCACAGATACGCAGTATTTT.

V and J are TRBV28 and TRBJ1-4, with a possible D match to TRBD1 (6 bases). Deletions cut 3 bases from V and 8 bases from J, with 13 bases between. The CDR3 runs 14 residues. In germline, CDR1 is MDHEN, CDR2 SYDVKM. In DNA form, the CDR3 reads TGTGCCAGCAGTTTCGTCGAGGGGGTGGAAAAACTGTTTTTT. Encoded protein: CASSFVEGVEKLFF.

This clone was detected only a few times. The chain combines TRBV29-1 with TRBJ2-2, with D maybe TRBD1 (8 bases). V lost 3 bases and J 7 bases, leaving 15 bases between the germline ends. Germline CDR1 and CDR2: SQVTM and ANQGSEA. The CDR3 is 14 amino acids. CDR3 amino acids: CSVDRTGRGGELFF. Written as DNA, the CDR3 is TGCAGCGTTGATCGGACAGGGAGGGGCGGGGAGCTGTTTTTT.

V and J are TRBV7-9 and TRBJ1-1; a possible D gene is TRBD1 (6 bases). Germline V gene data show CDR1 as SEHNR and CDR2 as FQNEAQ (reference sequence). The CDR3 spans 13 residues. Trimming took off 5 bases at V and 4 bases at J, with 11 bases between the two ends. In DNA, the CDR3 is TGTGCCAGCAGCAGCAGGGGAACCACTGAAGCTTTCTTT. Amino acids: CASSSRGTTEAFF.

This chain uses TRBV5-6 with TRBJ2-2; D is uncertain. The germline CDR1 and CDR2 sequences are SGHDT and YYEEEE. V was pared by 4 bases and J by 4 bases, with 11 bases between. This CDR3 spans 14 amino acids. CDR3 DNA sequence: TGTGCCAGCAGCCGAGGTGGAGTCACCGGGGAGCTGTTTTTT. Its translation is CASSRGGVTGELFF.

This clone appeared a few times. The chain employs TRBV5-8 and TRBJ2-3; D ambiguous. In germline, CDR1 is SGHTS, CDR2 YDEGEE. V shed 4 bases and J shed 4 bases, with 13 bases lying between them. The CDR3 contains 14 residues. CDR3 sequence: CASSLNWAADTQYF. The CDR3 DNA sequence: TGTGCCAGCAGCCTGAATTGGGCCGCAGATACGCAGTATTTT.

DNA for the CDR3: TGTGCCAGCAGCTTAGCCCCAGGGGACCTGAGCGTCCTGACTTTC. Translation gives CASSLAPGDLSVLTF. The genes are TRBV11-2 and TRBJ2-6; possible D gene TRBD1, 6 bases. CDR1 and CDR2 from the germline V gene are SGHAT and FQNNGV. This CDR3 region has 15 residues. Trimming stripped 1 base from V and 12 bases from J, with 16 bases between.

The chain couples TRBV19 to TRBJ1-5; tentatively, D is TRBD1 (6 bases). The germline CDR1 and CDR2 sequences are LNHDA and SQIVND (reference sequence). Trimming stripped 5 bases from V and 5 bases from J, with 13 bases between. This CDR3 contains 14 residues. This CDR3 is CASSPGVKDQPQHF. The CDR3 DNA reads TGTGCCAGTAGTCCAGGGGTCAAGGATCAGCCCCAGCATTTT.

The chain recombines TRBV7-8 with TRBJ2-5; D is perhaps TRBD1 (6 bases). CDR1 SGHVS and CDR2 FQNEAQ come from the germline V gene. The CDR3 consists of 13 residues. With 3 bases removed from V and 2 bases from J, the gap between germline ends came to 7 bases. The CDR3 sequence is CASSLDSQETQYF. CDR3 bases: TGTGCCAGCAGCTTGGACAGTCAAGAGACCCAGTACTTC.

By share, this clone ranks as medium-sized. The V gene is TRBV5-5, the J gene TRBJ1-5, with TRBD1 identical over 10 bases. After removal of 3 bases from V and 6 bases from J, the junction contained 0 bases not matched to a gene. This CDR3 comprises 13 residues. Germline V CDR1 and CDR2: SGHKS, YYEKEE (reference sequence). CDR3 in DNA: TGTGCCAGCAGCTGGGACAGGGGTCAGCCCCAGCATTTT. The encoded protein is CASSWDRGQPQHF.